A single sample is the source of the 9 T cell receptor beta chains below, sequenced in a study of shared clonotypes between healthy human individuals. Sequencing used immunoSEQ multiplex PCR; TCRdb keeps in-frame clones, though not all of them. The sample consists of 2 million to 2.5 million clones, approximately 94% of them appearing once. The specimen was naive CD4+ T cells sorted from blood. The subset denotes: CD45RA+ positively selected. The receptors were gathered from a young man in good health.

This clone was picked up one time. The genes are TRBV10-3 and TRBJ1-5; TRBD1 is a possible D gene (5 bases). The CDR3 has 15 residues. The germline CDR1 and CDR2 sequences are ENHRY and SYGVKD. The germline V and J ends were trimmed by 0 bases and 3 bases, with 9 bases remaining between them. The CDR3 DNA reads as TGTGCCATCAGTGAGTCGGGGCTGAACAATCAGCCCCAGCATTTT. This translates into CAISESGLNNQPQHF.

The gene calls are TRBV7-2 and TRBJ2-5, with TRBD2 as a possible D gene (5 bases). Trimming pared 1 base from V and 4 bases from J, leaving 13 bases between. This CDR3 region has 15 residues. Germline assignment: CDR1 SGHTA and CDR2 FQGNSA. CDR3 residues: CASSLVGGSGETQYF. The CDR3 nucleotides are TGTGCCAGCAGCTTAGTAGGTGGGAGTGGAGAGACCCAGTACTTC.

The chain combines TRBV7-2 with TRBJ2-3, with a weak D call TRBD1 (6 bases). Deletions cut 5 bases from V and 4 bases from J, with 22 bases between. Germline CDR1 reads SGHTA; CDR2 reads FQGNSA. The CDR3 spans 17 residues. CDR3 sequence reads: CASSRRGRGLVPDTQYF. The CDR3 bases are TGTGCCAGCAGCCGCCGAGGCAGGGGTTTAGTTCCAGATACGCAGTATTTT. Together with reference TRBV7-2 and TRBJ2-3, the CDR3 gives the full variable domain: GAGVSQSPSNKVTEKGKDVELRCDPISGHTALYWYRQSLGQGLEFLIYFQGNSAPDKSGLPSDRFSAERTGGSVSTLTIQRTQQEDSAVYLCASSRRGRGLVPDTQYFGPGTRLTVL.

This chain connects TRBV2 to TRBJ1-2, with TRBD1 matching 7 bases. CDR1 SNHLY and CDR2 FYNNEI come from the germline V gene. The CDR3 spans 13 residues. V dropped 7 bases and J dropped 4; count of bases not matched to a gene: 6. The DNA of the CDR3 is TGTGCCAGCAACCGGGACAGCATCTATGGCTACACCTTC. It translates to CASNRDSIYGYTF.

Details on this clone: The same CDR3 arises from other DNA sequences in this sample as well. V usage is TRBV5-1 and J usage is TRBJ1-1, with D unresolved. Between the trimmed V and J ends, which lost 0 bases and 1 base, there was a span of 10 bases. This CDR3 spans 15 amino acids. Germline CDR1 SGHRS, CDR2 YFSETQ. For the CDR3, the DNA is TGCGCCAGCAGCTTGGCCGGGCAGCCGAACACTGAAGCTTTCTTT. Translating gives CASSLAGQPNTEAFF.

This clone appeared once. The genes are TRBV5-1 and TRBJ2-7; D possibly corresponds to TRBD2 (5 bases). The CDR3 is made up of 12 amino acids. Per germline, CDR1 SGHRS and CDR2 YFSETQ. The germline V and J ends were trimmed by 2 bases and 6 bases, with 9 bases remaining between them. This CDR3 reads CASSFPSSEQYF. In DNA, the CDR3 is TGCGCCAGCAGCTTCCCTAGCTCCGAGCAGTACTTC. Combining the CDR3 with reference TRBV5-1 and TRBJ2-7 gives the whole variable domain KAGVTQTPRYLIKTRGQQVTLSCSPISGHRSVSWYQQTPGQGLQFLFEYFSETQRNKGNFPGRFSGRQFSNSRSEMNVSTLELGDSALYLCASSFPSSEQYFGPGTRLTVT.

V usage is TRBV6-4 and J usage is TRBJ1-5; a weak D match, TRBD1 (6 bases). Germline CDR1 reads MRHNA; CDR2 reads SNTAGT. Trimming left V 6 bases short and J 7 bases short, with 19 bases between. The CDR3 runs to 15 residues. CDR3 amino acids: CASSEQGRQGQPQHF. CDR3 bases: TGTGCCAGCAGCGAGCAGGGGCGGCAGGGACAGCCCCAGCATTTT.

This sequence joins TRBV12-5 and TRBJ2-1, with D possibly matching TRBD1 (5 bases). The ends were cut back, 7 bases at V and 1 base at J, with 11 bases in the middle. The CDR3 consists of 14 residues. Germline CDR1 is LGHNT and CDR2 is FRNRAP. CDR3 protein: CASVGRVSYNEQFF. The CDR3 nucleotides read TGTGCTAGTGTCGGCAGGGTGTCCTACAATGAGCAGTTCTTC.

The chain carries TRBV7-9 and TRBJ2-7; weak D call: TRBD1 (6 bases). Germline lookup yields CDR1 SEHNR and CDR2 FQNEAQ (reference sequence). V dropped 5 bases and J dropped 3 bases, with 11 bases sitting between them. The CDR3 length is 13 residues. The CDR3 loop is CASSPGERYEQYF. The CDR3 DNA follows: TGTGCCAGCAGCCCAGGGGAGCGCTACGAGCAGTACTTC.